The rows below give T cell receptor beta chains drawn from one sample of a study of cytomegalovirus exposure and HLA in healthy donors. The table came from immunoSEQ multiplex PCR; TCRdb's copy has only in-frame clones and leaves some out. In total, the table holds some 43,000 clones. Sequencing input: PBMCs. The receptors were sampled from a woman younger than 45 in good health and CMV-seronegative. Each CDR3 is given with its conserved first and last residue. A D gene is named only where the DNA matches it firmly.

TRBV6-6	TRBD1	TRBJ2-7	TGTGCCAGCAGTTACTCTGGCGTGGCAGGGGGCGAGCAGTACTTC	CASSYSGVAGGEQYF
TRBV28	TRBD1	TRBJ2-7	TGTGCCAGCAACTGGGACAGGGGCTACGAGCAGTACTTC	CASNWDRGYEQYF
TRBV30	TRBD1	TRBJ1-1	TGTGCCTGGAGTGTAGGGACAGGGAACACTGAAGCTTTCTTT	CAWSVGTGNTEAFF
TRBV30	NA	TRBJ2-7	TGTGCCTGGAGCGCCAAGAGCTCCTACGAGCAGTACTTC	CAWSAKSSYEQYF
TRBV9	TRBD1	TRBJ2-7	TGTGCCAGCAGCCCTCGACAGGGCCCTTACGAGCAGTACTTC	CASSPRQGPYEQYF
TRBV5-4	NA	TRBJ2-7	TGTGCCAGCAGCTTGGGGTCTAGCGTGGGCCACGAGCAGTACTTC	CASSLGSSVGHEQYF
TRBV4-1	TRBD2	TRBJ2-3	TGCGCCAGCAGCCAGGGATCTAGCGGGAAGTGGTCTAGCACAGATACGCAGTATTTT	CASSQGSSGKWSSTDTQYF
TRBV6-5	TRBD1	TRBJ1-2	TGTGCCAGCAGTTCCTCGACAGGGGGCGCAGGTTATGGCTACACCTTC	CASSSSTGGAGYGYTF
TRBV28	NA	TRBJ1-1	TGTGCCAGCAGGCAGGGAATTTTCACTGAAGCTTTCTTT	CASRQGIFTEAFF
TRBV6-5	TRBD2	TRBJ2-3	TGTGCCAGCAGCCGGACCCGGGGGGACACAGATACGCAGTATTTT	CASSRTRGDTDTQYF
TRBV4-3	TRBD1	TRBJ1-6	TGCGCCAGCAGCCAAGAAGGGACAGGGGTTAATTCACCCCTCCACTTT	CASSQEGTGVNSPLHF
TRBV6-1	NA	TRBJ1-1	TGTGCCAGCAGTGACTTTGGGGGGATGAGTGAAGCTTTCTTT	CASSDFGGMSEAFF
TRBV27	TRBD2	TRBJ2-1	TGTGCCAGCAGTCTCGGGACTAGCGGAGGGGGTGAGCAGTTCTTC	CASSLGTSGGGEQFF
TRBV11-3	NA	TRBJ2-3	TGTGCCAGCAGCTTAGATCAGAAGGATACGCAGTATTTT	CASSLDQKDTQYF
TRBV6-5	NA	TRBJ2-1	TGTGCCAGCAGTTTAAACGGGGTAACCTACAATGAGCAGTTCTTC	CASSLNGVTYNEQFF
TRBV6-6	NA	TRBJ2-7	TGTGCCACCACAGGGTCCTACGAGCAGTACTTC	CATTGSYEQYF
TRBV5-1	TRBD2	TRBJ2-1	TGCGCCAGCAGCCCCAGCGGGAGGGATGGAAATGAGCAGTTCTTC	CASSPSGRDGNEQFF
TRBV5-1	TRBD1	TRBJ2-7	TGCGCCAGCAGCCCGGGGACAGGGGCTTACGAGCAGTACTTC	CASSPGTGAYEQYF